This T cell receptor beta chain was sequenced for a study of cytotoxic CD8 clonotypes in ibrutinib-treated CLL. Study-wide context: Partial responses numbered about 24 and complete responses 2; after a median about 72 months, about 14 stayed remitted and roughly twelve progressed.

The CDR3 has 15 amino acids. Germline V gene lookup returns CDR1 LNHNV and CDR2 YYDKDF (reference sequence). Trimming stripped 0 bases from V and 4 bases from J, with 10 bases between. Depths of 1 in 200,000 to 1 in 1 million T cells were the sequencing target. Profiled with immunoSEQ multiplex PCR; TCRdb holds only in-frame clones, not every one. Here the sample spans roughly 50,000 clones, roughly 57% being singletons. Findings and limits, study-wide: Clonality showed a rise at ibrutinib response that reversed toward baseline at progression. Patients had baseline clonality above age-matched healthy donors, and this clonality moved with circulating CD8+ T-cell counts.

Comment on this clone: Its antigen is unknown. Other DNA variants within this sample encode the same CDR3.

This chain links TRBV15 with TRBJ1-5, with D uncertain. This TCR was sampled from a human donor with chronic lymphocytic leukemia. The sample here was PBMCs, taken after 24 months of ibrutinib treatment. DNA of the CDR3: TGTGCCACCAGCAGAGATCGAGGTGATAATCAGCCCCAGCATTTT. This translates into CATSRDRGDNQPQHF.